This T cell receptor beta chain is drawn from a study of T-cell reconstitution after alpha-beta-depleted transplantation in children. During its preparation, the TCRbeta library received unique molecular identifiers. Each CDR3 protein gets one entry after TCRdb re-called the PCR reads with MiXCR. This table has about 640,000 distinct CDR3 sequences, around 17% appearing once. The CDR3 covers 16 residues. Per germline, CDR1 SQVTM and CDR2 ANQGSEA. V lost 3 bases to trimming and J lost 8 bases; unmatched junction nucleotides: 11. This clonotype was detected only a few times. Sample: PBMCs from the stem cell graft donor, taken from the stem cell graft. The chain is built from TRBV29-1 and TRBJ2-1, with TRBD2 matching 12 bases. The sequence was obtained from a human donor who donated a stem cell graft to a child with acute myeloid leukemia. The CDR3 DNA reads TGCAGCGTTGAGCCTCTACTAGCGGGGGGCGTCCATGAGCAGTTCTTC. Translated: CSVEPLLAGGVHEQFF.